This TCR beta chain was identified during a study of neurological immune-mediated disorders. CDR1 and CDR2 from the germline V gene are MNHNY and SVGAGI (reference sequence). The V and J ends lost 7 bases and 4 bases respectively, with 14 bases between them. This CDR3 is 14 amino acids long. This clonotype has only a few counts. No antigen is known for it. TCRdb re-called the 5' RACE reads through MiXCR, storing one row per CDR3 protein. The sample lists tens of thousands of distinct CDR3 sequences, 3% to 4% seen once, with 2.2% in the top ten. Study observations and caveats: The repertoires of 18 of 34 multiple sclerosis patients fell into one related-CDR3 cluster (a possible signature) under phylogenetic grouping.

The rearrangement links TRBV6-6 to TRBJ2-1, with D perhaps matching TRBD1 (5 bases). The source is a young man with multiple sclerosis. Sequencing was performed on PBMCs. CDR3 protein: CASIMGPGYNEQFF. DNA for the CDR3: TGTGCCAGCATCATGGGTCCAGGGTACAATGAGCAGTTCTTC.